This T cell receptor beta chain was sequenced for a study of neurological immune-mediated disorders. Findings and limits, study-wide: No CDR3 amino acid sequences recurred among expanded clones across subjects, suggesting private repertoires in all groups.

At least ten counts were recorded for this clonotype. Its specificity is not known. TCRdb recomputed calls from the 5' RACE reads with MiXCR, one row per CDR3 protein. The sample lists over 45,000 distinct CDR3 sequences, approximately 3.6% occurring once. The TCR was taken from a woman in her thirties or forties with multiple sclerosis. The sample consisted of CD4+ T cells from blood.

CDR3 coding DNA: TGTGCCAGCAGTTTAGCAGGGGGCGCGAACTATGGCTACACCTTC. Residues: CASSLAGGANYGYTF. The chain combines TRBV12-3 or TRBV12-4 with TRBJ1-2; the match to TRBD1 covers 7 bases. The CDR3 runs 15 residues. V was clipped by 0 bases and J by 2 bases; unmatched bases: 3.